Given below is one T cell receptor beta chain in context. The antigen it recognizes is unknown. No base quality values were provided; no much bigger clone lies one nucleotide off. This sample was taken from a study of CD8 T cells in Susac syndrome (dated by TCRdb to between 2017 and 2020). About the investigation overall: The study used repertoire sequencing to test whether antigen drove CD8+ T cell activation and differentiation in Susac syndrome. Overall study results and their limits: The number of individuals in the TCR sequencing and HLA analysis was recognized as being relatively small.

Its CDR3 holds 14 amino acids, cysteine through phenylalanine. CDR3 DNA is the only sequence kept; it has 42 bases, read in frame from the first base. V lost 6 bases and J lost 0 bases; the stretch between them is 11 bases long. RNA was extracted using the RNeasy kit, and 0.5 to 1 microgram was reverse transcribed with random hexamers. The immunoSEQ multiplex PCR assay, which covers 54 Vbeta and 13 Jbeta segments, was used to amplify TCR beta CDR3 regions. PCR amplification bias was corrected by using a synthetic template baseline for primer optimization and computational correction. The paper's data handling went like this. Reads were assigned to V, D and J genes according to IMGT and analyzed in immunoSEQ Analyzer, with only productive sequences retained. Clonality was calculated as one minus the Shannon entropy normalized by log2 of the number of productive unique sequences. Public and private clones were assessed among the 100 most prevalent clones of each patient and control. A clone was defined as Susac-specific if it was absent from the healthy and MS cohorts, from roughly 990 published viral clones and from other ImmuneACCESS disease sequences. TCRdb applied fastp at Q25 and MiXCR to the public reads, then kept only in-frame beta chains. Rows are combined by CDR3 protein, so each entry shows the most common genes and DNA. Here the V and J calls rest on TCRdb's processing, not on the authors' analysis. This sample is represented by about 180,000 distinct CDR3 sequences; 90% to 96% of them were singletons. Roughly 0.095% of the sample rests with the top ten.

Peripheral blood CD8+ and CD4+ T cells from healthy donors, Susac syndrome patients and multiple sclerosis patients were profiled by high-throughput TCR beta sequencing. The multiple sclerosis controls were treatment-naive patients whose relapsing-remitting disease, either stable or active, fulfilled the revised McDonald criteria. Bulk CD8+ and CD4+ T cells were purified magnetically by negative isolation, whereas CD8+ TEMRA cells were enriched by FACS. Blood was collected in EDTA tubes and processed within 24 hours, with PBMCs isolated through density gradient centrifugation. PBMCs intended for TCR sequencing were cryopreserved in liquid nitrogen and thawed later in a water bath at 37 degrees C. The sorted or isolated CD4+, CD8+ and CD8+ TEMRA cells reached a purity of at least 90%.

The TCR comes from a human donor with multiple sclerosis. The sequence is built from TRBV12-3 or TRBV12-4 and TRBJ2-5, with TRBD1 as a weak D call on 6 bases. The sample comprised CD4+ T cells from PBMCs. The base sequence is TGTGCCAGCAGCGATCAGGGGAACCAAGAGACCCAGTACTTC. This is translated as CASSDQGNQETQYF.